This T cell receptor beta chain was identified during a study of T-cell reconstitution after alpha-beta-depleted transplantation in children. A single count supports this clonotype. In germline, CDR1 is MDHEN, CDR2 SYDVKM. The CDR3 extends over 15 amino acids. Trimming pared 5 bases from V and 9 bases from J, leaving 19 bases between. This sample's TCRbeta library carried unique molecular identifier barcodes. TCRdb reanalysed the PCR reads using MiXCR and keeps one entry per CDR3 protein. The sample holds about 92,000 distinct CDR3 sequences, less than 15% seen once. This chain joins TRBV28 and TRBJ1-4; no reliable D call. The sequence was collected from a human donor who donated a stem cell graft to a child with inherited bone marrow failure. The source was PBMCs from the stem cell graft donor, collected from the stem cell graft. The CDR3: CASSVGRDPGQKLFF. The CDR3 DNA follows: TGTGCCAGCAGTGTGGGCCGGGATCCCGGTCAAAAACTGTTTTTT.